Below, one T cell receptor (beta chain) is given with its context. The antigen is undetermined. The germline V gene encodes CDR1 MNHEY and CDR2 SVGAGI. V was shortened by 6 bases and J by 1 base, with 12 bases between the two germline ends. This CDR3 is built from 14 residues. Clones were read by immunoSEQ multiplex PCR, and TCRdb kept only the in-frame ones, dropping some. This table has some 150,000 clones, less than 85% appearing once. This sample stems from a study of radiation and T cells in renal cell carcinoma. Regarding time point: baseline pretreatment blood. Indicated treatment: 15 Gy SBRT to primary tumor, nephrectomy 4 weeks later. Study-wide results and limits: From baseline, blood top tumor clonotypes peaked at 2 weeks post-radiation.

The chain uses TRBV6-5 and TRBJ1-2, with TRBD1 as a possible D gene (5 bases). This TCR was recovered from a woman aged 50 to 60 with renal cell carcinoma. This material consisted of blood, taken from a patient whose treatment included radiotherapy and nephrectomy. This chain's CDR3 is CASRATGRNYGYTF. In DNA, the CDR3 is TGTGCCAGCAGGGCCACAGGACGTAACTATGGCTACACCTTC.